The 3 T cell receptor beta chains listed next were all sequenced from one sample in a study of OX40 agonist ivuxolimab in advanced cancers. Sequencing used immunoSEQ multiplex PCR; TCRdb keeps in-frame clones, though not all of them. The repertoire consists of under 20,000 clones, with nearly 70% occurring once and the leading ten covering over 9.5%. Sequencing was performed on CD4+ or CD8+ T cells sorted from blood, taken in a trial of the OX40 agonist ivuxolimab. These TCRs come from an adult with an advanced solid tumor such as melanoma, head and neck, liver or kidney cancer.

The chain links TRBV7-6 to TRBJ1-3, with 8 bases that match TRBD1. J gave up 3 bases and V 3 bases, and 4 bases lay outside the gene matches. Germline CDR1 reads SGHVS; CDR2 reads FNYEAQ. The CDR3 has 15 residues. For the CDR3, the DNA is TGTGCCAGCAGCTTGACAGGGGAAGGTGGAAACACCATATATTTT. Its protein product is CASSLTGEGGNTIYF.

The chain employs TRBV19 and TRBJ2-3; TRBD2 aligns across 9 bases. CDR3 length: 15 residues. Germline CDR1 is LNHDA and CDR2 is SQIVND (reference sequence). Losses at the gene ends were 6 bases for V and 0 bases for J; bases not matched to a gene: 4. CDR3 nucleotides: TGTGCCAGTAGCGTTAGCGGGGGCAGCACAGATACGCAGTATTTT. This codes for CASSVSGGSTDTQYF.

The chain combines TRBV5-3 with TRBJ2-7; D gene uncertain. TRBV5-3 is an open reading frame whose function is uncertain. The V gene lost 8 bases and the J gene lost 0 bases, with 18 bases spanning the gap. The length of the CDR3 is 15 residues. The CDR3 coding sequence is TGTGCCAGCAGCCCCAACCCCGCTAGCTCCTACGAGCAGTACTTC. It is translated as CASSPNPASSYEQYF.